The subject of this entry is one T cell receptor beta chain. TCRdb keeps only in-frame clones here, not all; method: immunoSEQ multiplex PCR. The repertoire holds 700,000 to 750,000 clones, 70% to 90% seen once, with under 0.012% in the top ten. These data belong to a study of shared T cell receptors in the human thymus. The germline V and J ends were trimmed by 6 bases and 9 bases, with 24 bases remaining between them. The germline V gene has CDR1 SNHLY and CDR2 FYNNEI. CDR3 length: 17 amino acids. These same data were also listed under a study on human thymus T cells. That study reports: Healthy Finnish infants undergoing corrective surgery for congenital heart defects were the donors. Resections from corrective heart surgery provided thymus tissue.

Sequences were obtained from thymocytes. The clonotype originates from a girl under three years old with a congenital heart defect. The J gene is TRBJ1-6, the V gene TRBV2; maybe TRBD1 (5 bases). This CDR3 reads CASSGPGIYGGGSPLHF. For the CDR3, the DNA is TGTGCCAGCAGCGGTCCAGGAATCTACGGGGGAGGTTCACCCCTCCACTTT. Using reference TRBV2 and TRBJ1-6 for the parts outside the CDR3, the full variable domain is EPEVTQTPSHQVTQMGQEVILRCVPISNHLYFYWYRQILGQKVEFLVSFYNNEISEKSEIFDDQFSVERPDGSNFTLKIRSTKLEDSAMYFCASSGPGIYGGGSPLHFGNGTRLTVT.